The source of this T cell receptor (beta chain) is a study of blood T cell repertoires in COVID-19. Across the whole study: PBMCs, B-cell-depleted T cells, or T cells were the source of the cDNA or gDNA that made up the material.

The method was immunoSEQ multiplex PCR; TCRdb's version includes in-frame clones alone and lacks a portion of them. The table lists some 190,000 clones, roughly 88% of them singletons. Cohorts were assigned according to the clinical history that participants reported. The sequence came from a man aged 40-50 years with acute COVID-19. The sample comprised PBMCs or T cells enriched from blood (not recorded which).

In nucleotides, the CDR3 is TGTGCCAGCAGCTATAGCCCGGGACTAGCGGGAGTTTCTTCCGGGGAGCTGTTTTTT. Translating it yields CASSYSPGLAGVSSGELFF. The chain couples TRBV7-2 to TRBJ2-2, with 14 bases matching TRBD2. The CDR3 length is 19 residues. With 4 bases clipped from V and 6 bases from J, the junction kept 13 bases outside the gene matches. Per germline, CDR1 SGHTA and CDR2 FQGNSA.